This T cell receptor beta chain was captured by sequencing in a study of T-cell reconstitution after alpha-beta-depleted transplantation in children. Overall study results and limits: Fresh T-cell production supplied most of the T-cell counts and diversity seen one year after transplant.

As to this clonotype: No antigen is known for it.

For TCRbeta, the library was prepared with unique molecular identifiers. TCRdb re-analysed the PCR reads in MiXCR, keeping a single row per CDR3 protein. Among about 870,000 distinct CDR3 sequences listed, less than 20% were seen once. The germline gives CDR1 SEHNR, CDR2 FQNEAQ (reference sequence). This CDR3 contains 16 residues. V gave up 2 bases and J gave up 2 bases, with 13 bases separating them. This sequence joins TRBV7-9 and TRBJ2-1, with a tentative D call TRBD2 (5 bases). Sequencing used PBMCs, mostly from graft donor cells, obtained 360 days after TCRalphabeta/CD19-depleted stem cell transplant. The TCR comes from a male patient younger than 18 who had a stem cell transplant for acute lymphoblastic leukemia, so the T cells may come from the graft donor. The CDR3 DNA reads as TGTGCCAGCAGCTTACGATCGACTAACCCCTACAATGAGCAGTTCTTC. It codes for CASSLRSTNPYNEQFF.